This T cell receptor beta chain was captured in a study of beta chain features in type 1 diabetes. The V gene's germline CDR1 is SQVTM and CDR2 ANQGSEA. The CDR3 is made up of 13 amino acids. V lost 3 bases, J lost 5 bases, and 11 bases lay in between. Study-wide findings and caveats: Patients with Type 1 diabetes showed moderately but significantly shorter TCRB CDR3s in all four CD4+ subsets.

Concerning this clone itself: The target antigen is unknown.

Expressed TCRB transcripts were sequenced because the entire RNA isolate underwent reverse transcription. Sequenced by immunoSEQ multiplex PCR; TCRdb stores in-frame clones only, minus some. The sample yields 300,000 or so clones, 14% seen once. The clonotype comes from a man aged 30 to 45 with type 1 diabetes. The chain couples TRBV29-1 to TRBJ1-5, with TRBD1 as a possible D gene (5 bases). Specimen: naive CD4+ T cells from blood. CDR3 region: CSVETGVDQPQHF. CDR3 DNA sequence: TGCAGCGTTGAGACGGGGGTCGATCAGCCCCAGCATTTT.